This T cell receptor beta chain was recorded in a study of cytomegalovirus exposure and HLA in healthy donors. Study-wide results and limits: TCR beta V- and J-gene trimming was later associated with a missense DCLRE1C variant.

The count of this clone is one. The antigen is unknown. The study ran its PCR with 60 Vbeta and 13 Jbeta primers. As processed by the authors: Later reanalysis found roughly 80 million unique TCR beta chains, roughly 10 million of them shared. Data came from immunoSEQ multiplex PCR; TCRdb stores just in-frame clones and leaves some out. The V and J calls and clone size were taken over from that table, and D and trimming were inferred from the DNA. The sample shows roughly 140,000 clones, almost 80% of them seen only once. What was sequenced was PBMCs. The TCR comes from a male donor in good health and CMV-seronegative.

The CDR3 sequence is CASSRRDRGGDTQYF. CDR3 nucleotides: TGTGCCAGCAGCCGGAGGGACAGAGGGGGCGATACGCAGTATTTT. The rearrangement uses TRBV7-2 and TRBJ2-3; D is possibly TRBD1 (7 bases). The CDR3 has 15 residues. V gave up 5 bases and J gave up 6 bases, with 18 bases separating them. Germline CDR1 SGHTA, CDR2 FQGNSA.